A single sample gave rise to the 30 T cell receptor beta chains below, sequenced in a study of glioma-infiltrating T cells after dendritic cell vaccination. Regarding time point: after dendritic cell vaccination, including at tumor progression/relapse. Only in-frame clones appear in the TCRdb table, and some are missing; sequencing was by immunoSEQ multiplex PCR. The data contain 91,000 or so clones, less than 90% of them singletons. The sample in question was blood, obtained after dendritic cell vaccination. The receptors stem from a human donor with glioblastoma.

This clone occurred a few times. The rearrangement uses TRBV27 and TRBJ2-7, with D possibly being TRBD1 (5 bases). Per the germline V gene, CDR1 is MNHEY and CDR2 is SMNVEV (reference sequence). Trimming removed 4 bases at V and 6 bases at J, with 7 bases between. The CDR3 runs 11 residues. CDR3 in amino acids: CASSSGSEQYF. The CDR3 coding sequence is TGTGCCAGCAGTTCAGGGTCCGAGCAGTACTTC.

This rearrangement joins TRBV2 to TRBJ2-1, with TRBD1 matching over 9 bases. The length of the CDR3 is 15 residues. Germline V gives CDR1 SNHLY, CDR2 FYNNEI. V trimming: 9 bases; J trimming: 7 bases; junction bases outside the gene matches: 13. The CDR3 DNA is TGTGCCAGTGGGACAATCGGGACAGGGAGAAATGAGCAGTTCTTC. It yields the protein CASGTIGTGRNEQFF.

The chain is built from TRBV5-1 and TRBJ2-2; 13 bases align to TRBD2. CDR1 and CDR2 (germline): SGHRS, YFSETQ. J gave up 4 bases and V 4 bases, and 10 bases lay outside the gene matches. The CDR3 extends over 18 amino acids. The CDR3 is CASSTSGRAGYGTGELFF. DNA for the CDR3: TGCGCCAGCAGCACTAGCGGGAGGGCCGGGTATGGCACCGGGGAGCTGTTTTTT.

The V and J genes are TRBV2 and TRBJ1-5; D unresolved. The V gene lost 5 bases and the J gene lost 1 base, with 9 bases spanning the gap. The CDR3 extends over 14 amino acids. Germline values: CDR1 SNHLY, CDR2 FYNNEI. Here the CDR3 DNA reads TGTGCCAGCAGTAAACGGGGAAGCAATCAGCCCCAGCATTTT. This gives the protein CASSKRGSNQPQHF.

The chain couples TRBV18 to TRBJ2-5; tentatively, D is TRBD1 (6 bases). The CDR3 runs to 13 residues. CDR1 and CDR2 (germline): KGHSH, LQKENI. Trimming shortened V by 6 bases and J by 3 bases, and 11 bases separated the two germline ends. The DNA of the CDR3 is TGTGCCAGCTCCCGACAGGACAAAGAGACCCAGTACTTC. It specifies CASSRQDKETQYF.

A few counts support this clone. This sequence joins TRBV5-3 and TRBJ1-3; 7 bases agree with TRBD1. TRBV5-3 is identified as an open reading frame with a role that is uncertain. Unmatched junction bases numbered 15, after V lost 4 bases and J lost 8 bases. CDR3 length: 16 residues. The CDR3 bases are TGTGCCAGAAGCCTCCCGGGACAGCCAGGATGGGACACCATATATTTT. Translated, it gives CARSLPGQPGWDTIYF.

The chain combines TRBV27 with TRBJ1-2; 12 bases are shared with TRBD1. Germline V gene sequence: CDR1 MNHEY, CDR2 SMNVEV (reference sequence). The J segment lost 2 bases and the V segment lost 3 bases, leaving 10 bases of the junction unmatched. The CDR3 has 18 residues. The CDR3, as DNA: TGTGCCAGCAGTTTCTCCCCGGGACAGGGGGCGATAAACTATGGCTACACCTTC. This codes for CASSFSPGQGAINYGYTF.

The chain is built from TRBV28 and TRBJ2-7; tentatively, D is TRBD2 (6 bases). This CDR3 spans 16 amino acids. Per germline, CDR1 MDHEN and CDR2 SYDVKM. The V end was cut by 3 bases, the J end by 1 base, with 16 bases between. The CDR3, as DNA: TGTGCCAGCAGTTTCCCCCGGGGCGGGATGTCCTACGAGCAGTACTTC. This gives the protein CASSFPRGGMSYEQYF.

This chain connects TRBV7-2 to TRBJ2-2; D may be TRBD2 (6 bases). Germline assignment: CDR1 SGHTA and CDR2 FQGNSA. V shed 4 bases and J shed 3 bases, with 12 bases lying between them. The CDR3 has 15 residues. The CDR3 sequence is CASSYGSSDTGELFF. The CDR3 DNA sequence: TGTGCCAGCAGCTACGGGAGTTCGGACACCGGGGAGCTGTTTTTT.

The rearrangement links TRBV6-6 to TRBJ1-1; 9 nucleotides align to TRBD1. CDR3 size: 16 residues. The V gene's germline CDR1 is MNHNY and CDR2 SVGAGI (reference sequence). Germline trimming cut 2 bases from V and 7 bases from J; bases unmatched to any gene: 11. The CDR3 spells CASSYTQGAGSGEAFF. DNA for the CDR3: TGTGCCAGCAGTTACACACAGGGGGCTGGGAGCGGTGAAGCTTTCTTT.

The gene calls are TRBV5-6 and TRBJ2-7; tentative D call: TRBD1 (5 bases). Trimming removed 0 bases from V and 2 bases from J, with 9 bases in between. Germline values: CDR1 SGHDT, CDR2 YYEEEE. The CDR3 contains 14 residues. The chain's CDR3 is CASSLGQSTYEQYF. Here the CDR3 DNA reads TGTGCCAGCAGCTTGGGACAGTCTACCTACGAGCAGTACTTC.

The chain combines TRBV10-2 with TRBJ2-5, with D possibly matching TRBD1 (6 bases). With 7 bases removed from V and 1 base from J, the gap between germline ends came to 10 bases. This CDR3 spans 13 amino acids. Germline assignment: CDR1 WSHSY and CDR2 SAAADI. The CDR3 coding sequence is TGCGCCAGCATGTCAGGGGCCCAAGAGACCCAGTACTTC. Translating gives CASMSGAQETQYF.

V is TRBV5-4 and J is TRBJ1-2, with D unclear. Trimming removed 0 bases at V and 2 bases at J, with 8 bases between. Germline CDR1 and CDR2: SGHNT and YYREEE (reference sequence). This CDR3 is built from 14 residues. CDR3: CASSLDTRNYGYTF. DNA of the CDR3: TGTGCCAGCAGCTTGGACACGAGGAACTATGGCTACACCTTC. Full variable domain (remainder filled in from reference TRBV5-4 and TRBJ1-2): ETGVTQSPTHLIKTRGQQVTLRCSSQSGHNTVSWYQQALGQGPQFIFQYYREEENGRGNFPPRFSGLQFPNYSSELNVNALELDDSALYLCASSLDTRNYGYTFGSGTRLTVV.

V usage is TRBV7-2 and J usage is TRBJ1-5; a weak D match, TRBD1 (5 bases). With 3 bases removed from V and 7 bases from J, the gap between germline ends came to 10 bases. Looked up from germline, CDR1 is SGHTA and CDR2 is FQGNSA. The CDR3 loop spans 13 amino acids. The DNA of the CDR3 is TGTGCCAGCAGCTTCGGGGGAGGCCAGCCCCAGCATTTT. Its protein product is CASSFGGGQPQHF. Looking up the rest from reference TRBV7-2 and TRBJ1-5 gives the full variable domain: GAGVSQSPSNKVTEKGKDVELRCDPISGHTALYWYRQSLGQGLEFLIYFQGNSAPDKSGLPSDRFSAERTGGSVSTLTIQRTQQEDSAVYLCASSFGGGQPQHFGDGTRLSIL.

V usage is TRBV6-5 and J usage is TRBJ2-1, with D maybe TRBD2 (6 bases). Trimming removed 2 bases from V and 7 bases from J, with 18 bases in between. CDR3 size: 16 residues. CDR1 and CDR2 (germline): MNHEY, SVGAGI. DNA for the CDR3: TGTGCCAGCAGTTACCACACAGGCGCGGCGGGAAATGAGCAGTTCTTC. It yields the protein CASSYHTGAAGNEQFF.

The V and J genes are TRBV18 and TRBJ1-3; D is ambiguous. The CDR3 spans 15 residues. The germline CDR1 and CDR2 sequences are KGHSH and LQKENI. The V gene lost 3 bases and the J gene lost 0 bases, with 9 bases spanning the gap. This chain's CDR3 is CASSPSEISGNTIYF. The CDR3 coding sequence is TGTGCCAGCTCACCGTCTGAGATCTCTGGAAACACCATATATTTT.

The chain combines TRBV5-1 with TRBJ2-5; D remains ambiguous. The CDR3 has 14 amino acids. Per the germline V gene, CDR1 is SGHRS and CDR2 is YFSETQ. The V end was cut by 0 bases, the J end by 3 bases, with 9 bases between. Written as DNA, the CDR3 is TGCGCCAGCAGCTTGGGCCAGATCGAAGAGACCCAGTACTTC. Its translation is CASSLGQIEETQYF.

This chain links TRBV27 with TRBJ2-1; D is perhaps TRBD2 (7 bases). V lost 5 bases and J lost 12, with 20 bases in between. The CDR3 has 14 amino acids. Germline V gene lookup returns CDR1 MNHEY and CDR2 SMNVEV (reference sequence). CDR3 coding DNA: TGTGCCAGCAGTCCCGCGATCGGGGGGCCTGGGCAGTTCTTC. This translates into CASSPAIGGPGQFF.

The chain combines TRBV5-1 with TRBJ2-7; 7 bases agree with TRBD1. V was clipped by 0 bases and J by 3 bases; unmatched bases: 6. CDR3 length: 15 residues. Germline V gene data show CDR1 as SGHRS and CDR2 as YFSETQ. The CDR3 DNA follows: TGCGCCAGCAGCTTGGTAGGGGGCGGAGACTACGAGCAGTACTTC. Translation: CASSLVGGGDYEQYF.

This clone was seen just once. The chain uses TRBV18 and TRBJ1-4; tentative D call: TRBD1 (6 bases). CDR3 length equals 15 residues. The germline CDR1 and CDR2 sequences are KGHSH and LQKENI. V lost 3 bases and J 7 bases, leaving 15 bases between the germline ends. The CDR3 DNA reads TGTGCCAGCTCACCCCCACAGGGTGGAGGTGAAAAACTGTTTTTT. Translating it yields CASSPPQGGGEKLFF.

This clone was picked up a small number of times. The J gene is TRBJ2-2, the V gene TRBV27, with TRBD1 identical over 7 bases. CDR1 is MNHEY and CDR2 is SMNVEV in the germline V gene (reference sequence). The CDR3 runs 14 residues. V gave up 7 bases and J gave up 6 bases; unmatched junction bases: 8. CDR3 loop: CASKRGGQAGELFF. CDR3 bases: TGTGCCAGCAAAAGAGGGGGCCAGGCCGGGGAGCTGTTTTTT.

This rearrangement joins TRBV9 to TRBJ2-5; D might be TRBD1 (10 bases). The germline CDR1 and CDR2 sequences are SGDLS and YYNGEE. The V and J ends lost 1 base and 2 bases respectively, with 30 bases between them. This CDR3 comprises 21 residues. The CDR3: CASSVKPSTGGLAGLQETQYF. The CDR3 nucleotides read TGTGCCAGCAGCGTAAAACCGTCGACAGGGGGCCTAGCGGGATTACAAGAGACCCAGTACTTC.

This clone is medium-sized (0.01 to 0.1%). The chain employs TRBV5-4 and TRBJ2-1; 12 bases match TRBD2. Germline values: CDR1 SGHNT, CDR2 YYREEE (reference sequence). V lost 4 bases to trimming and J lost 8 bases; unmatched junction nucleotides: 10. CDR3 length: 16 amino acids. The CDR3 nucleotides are TGTGCCAGCAGCCCTTCTAGCGGGGGGGCCTGGGATGAGCAGTTCTTC. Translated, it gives CASSPSSGGAWDEQFF. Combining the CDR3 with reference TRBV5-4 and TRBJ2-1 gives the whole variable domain ETGVTQSPTHLIKTRGQQVTLRCSSQSGHNTVSWYQQALGQGPQFIFQYYREEENGRGNFPPRFSGLQFPNYSSELNVNALELDDSALYLCASSPSSGGAWDEQFFGPGTRLTVL.

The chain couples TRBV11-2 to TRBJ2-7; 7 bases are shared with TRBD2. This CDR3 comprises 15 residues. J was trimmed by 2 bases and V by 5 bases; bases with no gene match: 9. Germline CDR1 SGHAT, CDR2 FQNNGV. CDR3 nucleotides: TGTGCCAGCAGCCAGGGCGGGGGACCTACCTACGAGCAGTACTTC. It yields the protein CASSQGGGPTYEQYF.

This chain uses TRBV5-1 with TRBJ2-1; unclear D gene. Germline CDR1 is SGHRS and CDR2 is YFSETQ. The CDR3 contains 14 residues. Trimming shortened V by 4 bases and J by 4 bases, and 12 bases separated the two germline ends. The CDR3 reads CASSAAPGYNEQFF. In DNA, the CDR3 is TGCGCCAGCAGCGCCGCACCCGGGTACAATGAGCAGTTCTTC.

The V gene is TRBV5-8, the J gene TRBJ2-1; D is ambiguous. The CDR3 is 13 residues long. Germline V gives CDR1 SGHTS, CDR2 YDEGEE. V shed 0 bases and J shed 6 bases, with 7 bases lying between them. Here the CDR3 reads CASSLALPNEQFF. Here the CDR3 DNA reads TGTGCCAGCAGCTTGGCCCTCCCCAATGAGCAGTTCTTC.

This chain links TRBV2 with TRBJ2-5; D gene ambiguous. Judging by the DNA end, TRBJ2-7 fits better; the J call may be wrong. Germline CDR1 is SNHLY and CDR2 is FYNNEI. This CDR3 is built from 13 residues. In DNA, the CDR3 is TGTGCCAGCAGTGATGCGGAATCCTACGAGCAGTACTTC. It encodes CASSDAESYEQYF.

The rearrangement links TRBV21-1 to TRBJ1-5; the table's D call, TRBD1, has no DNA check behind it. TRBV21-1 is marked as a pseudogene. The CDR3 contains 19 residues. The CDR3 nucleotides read TGTGCCAGCAGCAAAGCCCGGCCAGGGGATTTACAGGTCGACCAGCCCCAGCATTTT. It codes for CASSKARPGDLQVDQPQHF.

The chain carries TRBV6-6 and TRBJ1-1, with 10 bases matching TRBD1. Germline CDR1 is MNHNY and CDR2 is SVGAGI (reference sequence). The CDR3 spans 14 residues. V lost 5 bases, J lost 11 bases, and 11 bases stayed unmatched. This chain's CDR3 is CASSPRTGGGAAFF. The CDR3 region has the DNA TGTGCCAGCAGTCCGCGGACAGGGGGTGGGGCGGCTTTCTTT.

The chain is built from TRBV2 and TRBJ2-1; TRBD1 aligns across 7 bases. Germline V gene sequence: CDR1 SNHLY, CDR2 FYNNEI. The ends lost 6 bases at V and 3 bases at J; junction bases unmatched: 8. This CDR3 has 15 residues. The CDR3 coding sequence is TGTGCCAGCAGGACGGACAGGCGAGGCTACAATGAGCAGTTCTTC. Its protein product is CASRTDRRGYNEQFF.